The subject of this entry is one TCR beta chain. Its antigen is as yet unknown. The donors, all of them Caucasian adults, lived in Nashville, Tennessee. The junction had 11 bases not matched to a gene; V was cut back by 3 bases and J by 5 bases. There are 17 residues in the CDR3. Germline CDR1 and CDR2: SGHVS and FNYEAQ. The data are from a study of shared clonotypes between healthy human individuals. Sequencing used immunoSEQ multiplex PCR; TCRdb keeps in-frame clones, though not all of them. The sample has 550,000 to 700,000 clones, 73% seen once. Regarding the study as a whole: Despite large depth, rarefaction showed incomplete sorted-subset sequencing. Naive subsets, compared against memory subsets, generally had larger estimated richness values. The sharing of approximately 4.6% of naive CD4 clonotypes was seen across several donors.

The chain has TRBV7-6 and TRBJ2-1; 9 nucleotides line up with TRBD2. What was sequenced was memory CD4+ T cells sorted from blood. Subset indicated: CD45RA-negative fraction. The sequence was collected from a woman aged 25 to 39 in good health. CDR3: CASSLAGLAILHNEQFF. CDR3 coding DNA: TGTGCCAGCAGCTTGGCGGGACTAGCCATACTTCACAATGAGCAGTTCTTC.